The 13 T cell receptor beta chains below all came from one sample that was sequenced in a study of cytomegalovirus exposure and HLA in healthy donors. It was with 60 Vbeta and 13 Jbeta primers that the PCR ran. Libraries were prepared by immunoSEQ multiplex PCR; TCRdb keeps only in-frame clonotypes and omits some of them. This sample has about 190,000 clones; less than 85% occur once, and the top ten carry about 4.8%. Sequencing was done on a sample of PBMCs. All receptors come from a man aged 25 to 40 in good health and CMV-seropositive.

The gene calls are TRBV2 and TRBJ2-6; D uncertain. CDR1 and CDR2 (germline): SNHLY, FYNNEI. V lost 11 bases and J lost 2, with 7 bases in between. CDR3 length: 12 amino acids. The CDR3 coding sequence is TGTGCCGGGCAGACTGGGGCCAACGTCCTGACTTTC. This translates into CAGQTGANVLTF.

This chain connects TRBV7-3 to TRBJ1-3; unclear D gene. Germline V CDR1 and CDR2: SGHTA, FQGTGA. This CDR3 region has 14 residues. The germline V and J ends were trimmed by 2 bases and 2 bases, with 7 bases remaining between them. The CDR3 sequence is CASSLSPTGNTIYF. DNA of the CDR3: TGTGCCAGCAGCTTATCCCCCACTGGAAACACCATATATTTT.

The V and J genes are TRBV25-1 and TRBJ2-7; 12 bases map to TRBD2. The CDR3 is made up of 16 amino acids. Per the germline V gene, CDR1 is MGHDK and CDR2 is SYGVNS. V trimming: 1 base; J trimming: 5 bases; junction bases outside the gene matches: 6. CDR3: CASSEFLTSGRNEQYF. CDR3 DNA: TGTGCCAGCAGTGAATTCTTGACTAGCGGGAGAAACGAGCAGTACTTC.

V and J are TRBV2 and TRBJ2-7, with TRBD1 as a possible D gene (6 bases). Germline CDR1 reads SNHLY; CDR2 reads FYNNEI. V was shortened by 6 bases and J by 5 bases, with 11 bases between the two germline ends. The CDR3 is 12 residues long. The CDR3 here is CASRIQGDEQYF. The CDR3 DNA reads as TGTGCCAGCAGAATACAGGGCGACGAGCAGTACTTC.

The chain uses TRBV7-9 and TRBJ2-5; D gene uncertain. This CDR3 is 11 amino acids long. CDR1 is SEHNR, CDR2 FQNEAQ, per germline (reference sequence). As DNA, the CDR3 is TGTTCCATAGGCGGAGAAGAGACCCAGTACTTC. Translation gives CSIGGEETQYF.

The rearrangement uses TRBV6-5 and TRBJ1-6; 9 positions match TRBD1. The CDR3 loop spans 14 amino acids. J was trimmed by 10 bases and V by 7 bases; bases with no gene match: 8. The germline CDR1 and CDR2 sequences are MNHEY and SVGAGI. CDR3 nucleotide sequence: TGTGCCAGCACCCCGGGACAGGGTCGGTCACCCCTCCACTTT. Amino acid sequence: CASTPGQGRSPLHF.

This clone has just one count. Mismatch with germline at one junction end may stem from a read error. This chain uses TRBV7-9 with TRBJ2-1, with 11 bases identical to TRBD2. The CDR3 spans 18 residues. CDR1 and CDR2 (germline): SEHNR, FQNEAQ (reference sequence). The CDR3 DNA reads as TGTTCCAGCAGCTTAGCGCGGAGTAGCGGGAGGGTTGATGATGAGCAGTTCTTC. This translates into CSSSLARSSGRVDDEQFF.

V is TRBV7-8 and J is TRBJ2-7; tentatively, D is TRBD2 (5 bases). This CDR3 is 16 amino acids long. Per the germline V gene, CDR1 is SGHVS and CDR2 is FQNEAQ. V was pared by 1 base and J by 5 bases, with 18 bases between. CDR3: CASSLGITGSRNEQYF. Written as DNA, the CDR3 is TGTGCCAGCAGCTTAGGGATCACGGGATCAAGGAACGAGCAGTACTTC.

With respect to this clone: A junction boundary mismatches the germline segment, possibly from a read error. The genes are TRBV9 and TRBJ2-3; no firm D call. This CDR3 is built from 14 residues. From germline, CDR1 is SGDLS and CDR2 YYNGEE. CDR3 DNA sequence: TGTGCCAGCAGTGTAGAACAGAGCACAGATACGCAGTATTTT. Translation gives CASSVEQSTDTQYF.

The chain recombines TRBV6-5 with TRBJ2-7; D is undetermined. The CDR3 contains 14 residues. Germline V gene data show CDR1 as MNHEY and CDR2 as SVGAGI. V was shortened by 0 bases and J by 3 bases, with 9 bases between the two germline ends. The CDR3 region is CASSYSDLGYEQYF. The DNA of the CDR3 is TGTGCCAGCAGTTACTCCGACTTAGGCTACGAGCAGTACTTC.

This clone was detected only once. The chain combines TRBV5-4 with TRBJ2-4; D unresolved. The V gene lost 2 bases and the J gene lost 0 bases, with 12 bases spanning the gap. The CDR3 is made up of 16 amino acids. In germline, CDR1 is SGHNT, CDR2 YYREEE (reference sequence). In DNA, the CDR3 is TGTGCCAGCAGCTTTGGTGGGCTTCTAGCCAAAAACATTCAGTACTTC. Amino acids: CASSFGGLLAKNIQYF.

The V and J genes are TRBV4-3 and TRBJ2-3; weak D call: TRBD2 (5 bases). CDR1 LGHNA and CDR2 YSLEER come from the germline V gene. The germline V and J ends were trimmed by 4 bases and 2 bases, with 10 bases remaining between them. CDR3 length equals 14 residues. The CDR3 reads CASSLDGLTDTQYF. The CDR3 nucleotides are TGCGCCAGCAGCCTAGACGGACTCACAGATACGCAGTATTTT.

This clone was recorded once. This rearrangement joins TRBV16 to TRBJ2-3; D remains ambiguous. The CDR3 is made up of 15 amino acids. Germline assignment: CDR1 KGHSY and CDR2 FQNENV. Trimming took 3 bases from V and 0 from J, leaving 10 bases between them. The CDR3 coding sequence is TGTGCCAGCAGCCAGGGCGTTGCTAGCACAGATACGCAGTATTTT. It specifies CASSQGVASTDTQYF.